Sequencing of this T cell receptor (beta chain) was carried out in a study of cytomegalovirus exposure and HLA in healthy donors. About the study: In an early release, HLA-typed donors contributed some 82 million unique TCR sequences. Assignment to the Caucasian-associated ancestry cluster applied to more than 75% of the approximately 380 genotyped donors.

The PCR was carried out with 60 Vbeta primers and 13 Jbeta primers. Here immunoSEQ multiplex PCR was the method, and the copy in TCRdb shows in-frame clones only, minus some. Among about 140,000 clones listed, about 82% were seen once. The study's findings and limits: The study labeled 164 TCR beta chains cytomegalovirus-associated.

Looked up from germline, CDR1 is SNHLY and CDR2 is FYNNEI. The V gene lost 3 bases and the J gene lost 0 bases, with 6 bases spanning the gap. The CDR3 is made up of 15 amino acids. As concerns this clone: No antigen is known for it.

The rearrangement links TRBV2 to TRBJ1-6; D is undetermined. This TCR derives from a man in his thirties or forties in good health and CMV-seronegative. Sequenced input: PBMCs. The DNA for the CDR3 is TGTGCCAGCAGTGATCTAACCTCCTATAATTCACCCCTCCACTTT. Translated: CASSDLTSYNSPLHF.